Shown below are 25 T cell receptor beta chains from a single sample sequenced in a study of T-cell reconstitution after alpha-beta-depleted transplantation in children. Preparation of the TCRbeta library was carried out with unique molecular identifiers. TCRdb independently ran MiXCR on the PCR reads; one entry per CDR3 protein. Of around 490,000 distinct CDR3 sequences listed, 10% to 12% are singletons. Here the sequenced sample was PBMCs, mostly from graft donor cells, taken 180 days after TCRalphabeta/CD19-depleted stem cell transplant. The receptors come from a female patient aged 2 to 10 who had a stem cell transplant for aplastic anemia, so the T cells may come from the graft donor.

This clonotype was counted only a few times. CDR3 loop: CASSLVAPSAEQFF. CDR3 DNA: TGTGCCAGCAGCTTAGTGGCGCCTAGTGCCGAGCAGTTCTTC. The chain joins TRBV7-9 to TRBJ2-1, with D unresolved. The CDR3 is 14 residues long. Trimming shortened V by 1 base and J by 10 bases, and 14 bases separated the two germline ends. Germline values: CDR1 SEHNR, CDR2 FQNEAQ (reference sequence).

The chain combines TRBV29-1 with TRBJ2-3; 9 bases agree with TRBD2. CDR3 length: 14 residues. Germline values: CDR1 SQVTM, CDR2 ANQGSEA. Losses at the gene ends were 4 bases for V and 0 bases for J; bases not matched to a gene: 2. CDR3 loop: CSVVLAGSTDTQYF. CDR3 sequence (DNA): TGCAGCGTTGTTCTAGCGGGGAGCACAGATACGCAGTATTTT.

This clonotype was detected a few times. The chain joins TRBV6-5 to TRBJ1-1, with D possibly matching TRBD1 (5 bases). V lost 5 bases, J lost 5 bases, and 21 bases lay in between. The CDR3 is made up of 16 amino acids. Germline V lookup: CDR1 MNHEY, CDR2 SVGAGI. The CDR3 region is CASSPCSGPNSTEAFF. The CDR3 region has the DNA TGTGCCAGCAGTCCCTGTTCGGGACCCAACTCGACTGAAGCTTTCTTT.

The chain has TRBV10-2 and TRBJ2-2; TRBD1 aligns across 11 bases. CDR3 size: 15 residues. The junction had 5 bases not matched to a gene; V was cut back by 5 bases and J by 6 bases. Germline CDR1 is WSHSY and CDR2 is SAAADI. CDR3 sequence: CASSSGTGGSGELFF. CDR3 nucleotide sequence: TGCGCCAGCAGTTCGGGGACAGGGGGGTCCGGGGAGCTGTTTTTT.

This clonotype appeared a few times. CDR3 bases: TGTGCCAGCAGCTTAGGTGGGACAGGGATTCCCCAGTACTTC. Its translation is CASSLGGTGIPQYF. The rearrangement uses TRBV7-6 and TRBJ2-5; 9 positions match TRBD1. V trimming: 1 base; J trimming: 9 bases; junction bases outside the gene matches: 6. The CDR3 totals 14 residues. Germline CDR1 and CDR2: SGHVS and FNYEAQ.

This clonotype was detected a few times. This chain links TRBV7-9 with TRBJ2-5; TRBD1 is a possible D gene (5 bases). This CDR3 has 14 residues. CDR1 is SEHNR and CDR2 is FQNEAQ in the germline V gene (reference sequence). V lost 5 bases and J 2 bases, leaving 12 bases between the germline ends. For the CDR3, the DNA is TGTGCCAGCAGCCTCTGGACAAGACAAGAGACCCAGTACTTC. As protein: CASSLWTRQETQYF.

This clonotype was seen more than once but under ten times. The V gene is TRBV18, the J gene TRBJ2-7, with TRBD1 matching 9 bases. V trimming: 1 base; J trimming: 4 bases; junction bases outside the gene matches: 5. The germline V gene has CDR1 KGHSH and CDR2 LQKENI. The CDR3 contains 15 residues. The CDR3 region has the DNA TGTGCCAGCTCACCACTCCGGGACAGGGTTTACGAGCAGTACTTC. It yields the protein CASSPLRDRVYEQYF. The variable domain in full, completed from reference TRBV18 and TRBJ2-7, reads NAGVMQNPRHLVRRRGQEARLRCSPMKGHSHVYWYRQLPEEGLKFMVYLQKENIIDESGMPKERFSAEFPKEGPSILRIQQVVRGDSAAYFCASSPLRDRVYEQYFGPGTRLTVT.

This clonotype was detected ten times or more. The chain employs TRBV5-1 and TRBJ2-7; D may match TRBD1 or TRBD2 (5 bases each). This CDR3 region has 14 residues. Germline lookup yields CDR1 SGHRS and CDR2 YFSETQ. V was pared by 6 bases and J by 6 bases, with 19 bases between. CDR3 sequence reads: CASTSWDLSAEQYF. CDR3 coding DNA: TGCGCCAGCACCTCCTGGGACCTCTCGGCCGAGCAGTACTTC. The full variable domain, completed using reference TRBV5-1 and TRBJ2-7, is KAGVTQTPRYLIKTRGQQVTLSCSPISGHRSVSWYQQTPGQGLQFLFEYFSETQRNKGNFPGRFSGRQFSNSRSEMNVSTLELGDSALYLCASTSWDLSAEQYFGPGTRLTVT.

This clonotype came up many times. The CDR3 loop is CSVPHYQQGNEQFF. CDR3 bases: TGCAGCGTTCCCCATTATCAACAAGGCAATGAGCAGTTCTTC. V and J are TRBV29-1 and TRBJ2-1; no firm D call. Trimming cost V 5 bases and J 6 bases, with 17 bases left between them. CDR1 is SQVTM and CDR2 is ANQGSEA in the germline V gene. This CDR3 region has 14 residues.

The rearrangement uses TRBV27 and TRBJ2-7; tentative D call: TRBD2 (5 bases). The germline V and J ends were trimmed by 11 bases and 2 bases, with 19 bases remaining between them. Germline CDR1 MNHEY, CDR2 SMNVEV (reference sequence). The CDR3 spans 14 residues. CDR3 sequence: CAGRGGLRTYEQYF. The DNA of the CDR3 is TGTGCCGGGAGAGGCGGCTTAAGGACCTACGAGCAGTACTTC.

The rearrangement links TRBV4-3 to TRBJ2-3, with TRBD2 as a possible D gene (7 bases). V was cut by 0 bases and J by 2 bases, with 9 bases left in between. From germline, CDR1 is LGHNA and CDR2 YSLEER. This CDR3 region has 15 residues. This CDR3 is CASSQEGGATDTQYF. The CDR3 region has the DNA TGCGCCAGCAGCCAAGAAGGGGGGGCCACAGATACGCAGTATTTT.

The chain uses TRBV5-1 and TRBJ2-7; D remains ambiguous. The V and J ends lost 4 bases and 5 bases respectively, with 10 bases between them. This CDR3 spans 12 amino acids. Germline V gives CDR1 SGHRS, CDR2 YFSETQ. This CDR3 reads CASSPGFHEQYF. The CDR3 DNA follows: TGCGCCAGCAGCCCCGGGTTCCACGAGCAGTACTTC.

In this sample, this clonotype turned up many times. V usage is TRBV24-1 and J usage is TRBJ1-5, with D maybe TRBD1 (5 bases). The V end was cut by 1 base, the J end by 5 bases, with 5 bases between. From germline, CDR1 is KGHDR and CDR2 SFDVKD. The CDR3 runs to 13 residues. The CDR3 loop is CATSDLQDQPQHF. The CDR3 DNA sequence: TGTGCCACCAGTGATTTACAGGATCAGCCCCAGCATTTT.

The J gene is TRBJ2-7, the V gene TRBV6-2 or TRBV6-3; D remains unclear. Germline V gene lookup returns CDR1 MNHEY and CDR2 SVGEGT. V was trimmed by 2 bases and J by 3 bases, leaving 11 bases between them. CDR3 size: 14 residues. CDR3 residues: CASSYRHSFYEQYV. In DNA, the CDR3 is TGTGCCAGCAGTTACAGACATTCATTCTACGAGCAGTACGTC.

The chain carries TRBV6-6 and TRBJ2-6, with a tentative D call TRBD2 (5 bases). The CDR3 is 13 residues long. Germline V gives CDR1 MNHNY, CDR2 SVGAGI (reference sequence). V was shortened by 10 bases and J by 1 base, with 8 bases between the two germline ends. CDR3 sequence: CATTGSGANVLTF. CDR3 in DNA: TGTGCCACCACGGGGTCTGGGGCCAACGTCCTGACTTTC.

The CDR3 loop reads CAIGLAPGAKDTQYF. The CDR3 DNA follows: TGTGCCATCGGCTTGGCCCCAGGGGCTAAGGATACGCAGTATTTT. The V gene is TRBV5-4, the J gene TRBJ2-3, with a weak D call TRBD1 (6 bases). Per the germline V gene, CDR1 is SGHNT and CDR2 is YYREEE (reference sequence). V was cut by 9 bases and J by 6 bases, with 23 bases left in between. This CDR3 region has 15 residues.

The chain links TRBV5-1 to TRBJ2-3; D unresolved. Trimming left V 0 bases short and J 2 bases short, with 13 bases between. Germline CDR1 and CDR2: SGHRS and YFSETQ. This CDR3 region has 16 residues. CDR3 DNA sequence: TGCGCCAGCAGCTTGGAGGCTCGGTCCACCACAGATACGCAGTATTTT. It specifies CASSLEARSTTDTQYF.

Only a few counts were recorded for this clonotype. This chain connects TRBV20-1 to TRBJ2-7; 7 bases align to TRBD2. The V segment lost 6 bases and the J segment 2 bases; nucleotides outside the gene matches: 7. The germline CDR1 and CDR2 sequences are DFQATT and SNEGSKA (reference sequence). The CDR3 consists of 13 residues. CDR3 sequence: CSAVGRGTYEQYF. The CDR3 coding sequence is TGCAGTGCCGTTGGGCGGGGGACCTACGAGCAGTACTTC.

In its sample, this clonotype was seen a few times. The rearrangement uses TRBV7-8 and TRBJ2-1; 7 nucleotides match TRBD2. CDR1 SGHVS and CDR2 FQNEAQ come from the germline V gene. V was clipped by 5 bases and J by 6 bases; unmatched bases: 13. CDR3 length equals 16 residues. The CDR3: CASSPRSAGRGNEQFF. CDR3 bases: TGTGCCAGCAGCCCACGGTCGGCTGGGAGGGGCAATGAGCAGTTCTTC.

This clonotype came up a few times. The rearrangement uses TRBV4-2 and TRBJ2-1, with 11 bases identical to TRBD2. The junction had 13 bases not matched to a gene; V was cut back by 4 bases and J by 5 bases. The CDR3 runs to 18 residues. Per germline, CDR1 LGHNA and CDR2 YNFKEQ. The CDR3 sequence is CASSPRGLAGGINNEQFF. The CDR3 DNA reads as TGTGCCAGCAGCCCCCGAGGGCTAGCGGGAGGAATCAACAATGAGCAGTTCTTC.

This clonotype was detected a few times. V usage is TRBV4-1 and J usage is TRBJ1-4, with D perhaps TRBD1 (6 bases). The V end lost 2 bases, the J end lost 5 bases, and 9 bases lay between the germline ends. CDR1 is MGHRA, CDR2 YSYEKL, per germline. This CDR3 has 14 residues. CDR3: CASSQQGLNEKLFF. The DNA for the CDR3 is TGCGCCAGCAGCCAACAGGGGTTGAATGAAAAACTGTTTTTT.

The V gene is TRBV7-2, the J gene TRBJ1-1, with 11 bases lining up with TRBD1. With V trimmed by 5 bases and J by 5 bases, 7 bases remained unmatched. The CDR3 runs 15 residues. Looked up from germline, CDR1 is SGHTA and CDR2 is FQGNSA. The CDR3 is CASSARDRGYTEAFF. The CDR3 nucleotides are TGTGCCAGCAGCGCCCGGGACAGGGGGTATACTGAAGCTTTCTTT. Filled out from reference TRBV7-2 and TRBJ1-1, the complete variable domain reads GAGVSQSPSNKVTEKGKDVELRCDPISGHTALYWYRQSLGQGLEFLIYFQGNSAPDKSGLPSDRFSAERTGGSVSTLTIQRTQQEDSAVYLCASSARDRGYTEAFFGQGTRLTVV.

This rearrangement joins TRBV18 to TRBJ1-2; D possibly corresponds to TRBD1 (5 bases). The V gene lost 4 bases and the J gene lost 3 bases, with 21 bases spanning the gap. CDR1 is KGHSH, CDR2 LQKENI, per germline. The CDR3 contains 17 residues. The CDR3 DNA sequence: TGTGCCAGCTCACGCCAAATTTCCCCGGGGCCCCACTATGGCTACACCTTC. This encodes CASSRQISPGPHYGYTF.

This chain links TRBV9 with TRBJ2-1; 11 bases map to TRBD2. V was clipped by 6 bases and J by 4 bases; unmatched bases: 12. In germline, CDR1 is SGDLS, CDR2 YYNGEE. This CDR3 is built from 17 residues. The DNA of the CDR3 is TGTGCCAGCAACGCCATCGGAGGGACTAGCGGTTACAATGAGCAGTTCTTC. It specifies CASNAIGGTSGYNEQFF.

This clonotype turned up a few times. The chain recombines TRBV7-2 with TRBJ1-2; a possible D gene is TRBD1 (5 bases). Germline values: CDR1 SGHTA, CDR2 FQGNSA. Trimming took off 5 bases at V and 6 bases at J, with 10 bases between the two ends. This CDR3 comprises 12 residues. CDR3 in DNA: TGTGCCAGCAGCCCCAGGGCGAATGGCTACACCTTC. This codes for CASSPRANGYTF.